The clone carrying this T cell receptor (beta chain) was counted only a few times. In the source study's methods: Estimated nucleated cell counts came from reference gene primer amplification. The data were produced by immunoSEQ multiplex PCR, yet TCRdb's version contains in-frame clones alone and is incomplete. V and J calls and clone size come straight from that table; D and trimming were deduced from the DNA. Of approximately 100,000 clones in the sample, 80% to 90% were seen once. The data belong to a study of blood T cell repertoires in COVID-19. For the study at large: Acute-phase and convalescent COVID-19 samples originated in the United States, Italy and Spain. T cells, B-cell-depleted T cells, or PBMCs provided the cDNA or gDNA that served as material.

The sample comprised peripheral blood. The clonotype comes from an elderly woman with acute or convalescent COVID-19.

The CDR3 protein is CASSLTDNQPQHF. The CDR3 nucleotides are TGTGCCAGCAGTTTGACAGACAATCAGCCCCAGCATTTT. The J gene is TRBJ1-5, the V gene TRBV6-4, with a tentative D call TRBD1 (5 bases). V lost 5 bases and J lost 3, with 8 bases in between. The CDR3 sequence is 13 residues long. Per the germline V gene, CDR1 is MRHNA and CDR2 is SNTAGT.